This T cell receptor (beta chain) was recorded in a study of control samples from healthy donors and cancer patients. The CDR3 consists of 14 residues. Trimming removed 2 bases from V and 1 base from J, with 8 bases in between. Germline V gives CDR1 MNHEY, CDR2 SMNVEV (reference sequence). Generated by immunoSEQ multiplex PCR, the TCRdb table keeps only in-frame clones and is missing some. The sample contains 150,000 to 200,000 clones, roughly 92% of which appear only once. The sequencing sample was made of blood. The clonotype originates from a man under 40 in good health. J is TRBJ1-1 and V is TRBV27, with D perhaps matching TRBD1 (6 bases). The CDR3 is CASSLDRKNTEAFF. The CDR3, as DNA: TGTGCCAGCAGTTTAGACAGGAAGAACACTGAAGCTTTCTTT.